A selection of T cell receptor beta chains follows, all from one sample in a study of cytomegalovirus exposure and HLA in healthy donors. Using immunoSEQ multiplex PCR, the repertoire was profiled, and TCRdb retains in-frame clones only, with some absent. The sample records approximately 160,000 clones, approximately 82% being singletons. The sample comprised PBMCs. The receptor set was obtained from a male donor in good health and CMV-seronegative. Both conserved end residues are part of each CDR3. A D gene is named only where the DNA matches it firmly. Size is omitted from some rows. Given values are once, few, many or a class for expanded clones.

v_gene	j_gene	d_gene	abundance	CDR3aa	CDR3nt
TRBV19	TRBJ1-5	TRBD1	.	CASRLRQGVGASNQPQHF	TGTGCCAGTAGGTTACGACAGGGGGTAGGTGCTAGCAATCAGCCCCAGCATTTT
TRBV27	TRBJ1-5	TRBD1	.	CASSVGQGPNQPQHF	TGTGCCAGCAGTGTAGGACAGGGTCCGAATCAGCCCCAGCATTTT
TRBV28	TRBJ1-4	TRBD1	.	CASSPPVTGLATNEKLFF	TGTGCCAGCAGTCCTCCCGTGACAGGGCTAGCAACTAATGAAAAACTGTTTTTT
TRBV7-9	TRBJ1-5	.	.	CASRDGNQPQHF	TGTGCCAGCCGAGACGGGAATCAGCCCCAGCATTTT
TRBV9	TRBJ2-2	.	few	CASTLGPEYTGELFF	TGTGCCAGCACTCTAGGTCCGGAGTACACCGGGGAGCTGTTTTTT
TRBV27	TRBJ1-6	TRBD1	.	CASRAGDRTSSPLHF	TGTGCCAGCAGAGCAGGGGACAGGACCTCTTCACCCCTCCACTTT
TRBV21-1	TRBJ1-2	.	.	CASSEKPNRDRDLGYTF	TGTGCCAGCAGCGAGAAACCTAACCGGGACAGGGATCTTGGCTACACCTTC
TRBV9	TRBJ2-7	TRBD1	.	CASSVDRGYEQYF	TGTGCCAGCAGCGTCGACAGGGGCTACGAGCAGTACTTC
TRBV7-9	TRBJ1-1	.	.	CSSSLGSGRLNTEAFF	TGTTCCAGCAGCTTAGGTTCAGGGCGTCTGAACACTGAAGCTTTCTTT
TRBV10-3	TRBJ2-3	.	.	CAISVGGGPTDTQYF	TGTGCCATCAGTGTTGGGGGGGGCCCGACAGATACGCAGTATTTT
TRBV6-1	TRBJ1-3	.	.	CASSEAQGRSSGNTIYF	TGTGCCAGCAGTGAAGCGCAGGGCCGTAGCTCTGGAAACACCATATATTTT
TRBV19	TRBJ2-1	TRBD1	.	CASADRGWSYNEQFF	TGTGCCAGTGCCGACAGGGGTTGGTCCTACAATGAGCAGTTCTTC
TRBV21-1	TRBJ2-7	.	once	CASSKGGKEGPYFYEQYF	TGTGCCAGCAGCAAAGGGGGAAAGGAGGGACCGTATTTCTACGAGCAGTACTTC
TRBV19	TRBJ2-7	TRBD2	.	CASSLAGGVNYEQYF	TGTGCCAGTAGCTTAGCGGGAGGGGTAAACTACGAGCAGTACTTC
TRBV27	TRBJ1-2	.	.	CASVETGRVNYGYTF	TGTGCCAGCGTCGAAACGGGCAGGGTTAACTATGGCTACACCTTC
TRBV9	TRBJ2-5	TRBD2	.	CASSPRSGGGAGGQETQYF	TGTGCCAGCAGCCCCCGTTCGGGCGGGGGGGCTGGCGGACAAGAGACCCAGTACTTC
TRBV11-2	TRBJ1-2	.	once	CASSLEIPTDNYGYTF	TGTGCCAGCAGCTTAGAGATCCCCACAGATAACTATGGCTACACCTTC
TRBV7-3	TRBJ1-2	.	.	CASSLNGGSGYTF	TGTGCCAGCAGCTTAAATGGAGGGAGTGGCTACACCTTC
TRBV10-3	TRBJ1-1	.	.	CAISESGANTEAFF	TGTGCCATCAGTGAATCAGGGGCGAACACTGAAGCTTTCTTT
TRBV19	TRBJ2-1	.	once	CASIPRGQGANEQFF	TGTGCCAGTATCCCTCGGGGACAAGGGGCCAATGAGCAGTTCTTC
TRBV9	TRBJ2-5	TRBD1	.	CASSVYPTGVGETQYF	TGTGCCAGCAGCGTTTATCCGACAGGGGTAGGAGAGACCCAGTACTTC
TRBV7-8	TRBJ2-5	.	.	CASSRSGQLIQETQYF	TGCGCCAGCAGCCGATCTGGGCAGCTTATCCAAGAGACCCAGTACTTC
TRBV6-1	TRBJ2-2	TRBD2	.	CASRYSGGNTGELFF	TGTGCCAGCAGATATAGCGGGGGGAACACCGGGGAGCTGTTTTTT
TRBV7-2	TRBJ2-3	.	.	CASSGEGPTDTQYF	TGTGCCAGCAGCGGAGAGGGCCCCACAGATACGCAGTATTTT
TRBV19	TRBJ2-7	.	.	CASSRLGETYEQYF	TGTGCCAGTAGCCGGCTAGGGGAAACGTACGAGCAGTACTTC
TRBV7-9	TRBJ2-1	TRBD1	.	CSSSSGTGYNEQFF	TGTTCCAGCTCGTCCGGGACAGGGTATAATGAGCAGTTCTTC
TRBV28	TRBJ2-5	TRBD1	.	CASRDRGARETQYF	TGTGCCAGCAGGGACAGGGGTGCAAGGGAGACCCAGTACTTC
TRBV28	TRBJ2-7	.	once	CASSIKTEQYF	TGTGCCAGCAGTATCAAGACAGAGCAGTACTTC
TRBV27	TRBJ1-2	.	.	CASSYSQGSYGYTF	TGTGCCAGCAGCTATAGCCAGGGCTCGTATGGCTACACCTTC
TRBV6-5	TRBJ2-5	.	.	CASSYRAGYGETQYF	TGTGCCAGCAGTTACCGAGCAGGGTATGGGGAGACCCAGTACTTC
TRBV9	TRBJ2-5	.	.	CASSPGVGAETQYF	TGTGCCAGCAGCCCGGGAGTTGGTGCGGAGACCCAGTACTTC
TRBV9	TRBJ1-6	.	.	CASSVALNNSPLHF	TGTGCCAGCAGCGTAGCTCTAAATAATTCACCCCTCCACTTT
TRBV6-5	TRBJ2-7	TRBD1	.	CASIGTETYEQYF	TGTGCCAGCATTGGGACAGAGACCTACGAGCAGTACTTC
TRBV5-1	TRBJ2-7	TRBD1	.	CASSTITGTESSYEQYF	TGCGCCAGCAGCACTATAACCGGGACAGAGAGCTCCTACGAGCAGTACTTC
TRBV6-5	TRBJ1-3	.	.	CASSYSQTSGNTIYF	TGTGCCAGCAGTTACTCACAGACCTCTGGAAACACCATATATTTT
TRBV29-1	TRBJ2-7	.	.	CSVESGAEQYF	TGCAGCGTTGAGTCAGGGGCCGAGCAGTACTTC
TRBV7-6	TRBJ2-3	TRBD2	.	CASSLLVSSLRQGGGTQYF	TGTGCCAGCAGCTTATTGGTATCAAGCCTGAGACAAGGCGGGGGGACGCAGTATTTT
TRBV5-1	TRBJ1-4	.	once	CASSLSGVEEKLFF	TGCGCCAGCAGCTTGAGCGGGGTGGAGGAAAAACTGTTTTTT
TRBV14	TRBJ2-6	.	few	CASSPPLGRPGANVLTF	TGTGCCAGCAGCCCCCCATTGGGCCGTCCTGGGGCCAACGTCCTGACTTTC
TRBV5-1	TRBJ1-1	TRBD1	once	CASSLGDSVNTEAFF	TGCGCCAGCAGCTTGGGGGACAGCGTGAACACTGAAGCTTTCTTT
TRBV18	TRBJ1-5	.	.	CASSRSGLEANQPQHF	TGTGCCAGCTCACGCAGCGGGTTGGAGGCGAATCAGCCCCAGCATTTT
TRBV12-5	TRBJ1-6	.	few	CASAQGGVTYNSPLHF	TGTGCTAGTGCCCAAGGCGGGGTCACCTATAATTCACCCCTCCACTTT
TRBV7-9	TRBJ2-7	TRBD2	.	CASSPTLAGVSRNSYEQYF	TGTGCCAGCAGCCCGACCCTAGCGGGAGTTTCTCGGAATTCCTACGAGCAGTACTTC
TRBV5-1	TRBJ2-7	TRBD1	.	CASSLDRGLYEQYF	TGCGCCAGCAGCCTGGACAGGGGATTATACGAGCAGTACTTC
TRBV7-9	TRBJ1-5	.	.	CASSLFGEDQPQHF	TGTGCCAGCAGCTTATTTGGGGAGGATCAGCCCCAGCATTTT
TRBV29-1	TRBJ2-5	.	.	CSVVGSQETQYF	TGCAGCGTTGTCGGGAGCCAAGAGACCCAGTACTTC
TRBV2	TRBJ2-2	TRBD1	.	CASSESPGTGVGTTGELFF	TGTGCCAGCAGTGAATCCCCCGGGACAGGGGTCGGGACCACCGGGGAGCTGTTTTTT
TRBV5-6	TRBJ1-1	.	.	CASSLIQGQGFFF	TGTGCCAGCAGCCTAATACAGGGTCAGGGCTTCTTCTTT
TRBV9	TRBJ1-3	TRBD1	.	CASSATPGQGGENTIYF	TGTGCCAGCAGCGCGACACCGGGACAGGGAGGAGAGAACACCATATATTTT
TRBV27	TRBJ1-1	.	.	CASSLSRGANTEAFF	TGTGCCAGCAGTTTATCTAGGGGCGCGAACACTGAAGCTTTCTTT
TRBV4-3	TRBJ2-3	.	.	CASSQALADTQYF	TGCGCCAGCAGCCAAGCACTAGCAGATACGCAGTATTTT
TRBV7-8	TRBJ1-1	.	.	CASSLGRLGRGLGTEAFF	TGTGCCAGCAGCTTAGGACGCCTGGGCAGGGGATTGGGGACTGAAGCTTTCTTT
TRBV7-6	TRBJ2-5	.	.	CASSARRVETQYF	TGTGCCAGCAGCGCCCGACGGGTTGAGACCCAGTACTTC
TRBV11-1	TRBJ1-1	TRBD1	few	CASSRGQGWNTEAFF	TGTGCCAGCAGCAGAGGACAGGGATGGAACACTGAAGCTTTCTTT
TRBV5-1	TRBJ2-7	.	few	CASGDPGAYEQYF	TGCGCCAGCGGGGACCCGGGAGCATACGAGCAGTACTTC
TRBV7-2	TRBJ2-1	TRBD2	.	CASGTSGSIHEQFF	TGTGCCAGCGGGACTAGCGGGAGTATCCATGAGCAGTTCTTC
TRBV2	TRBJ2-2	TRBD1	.	CASSETGFVGGELFF	TGTGCCAGCAGCGAGACAGGGTTTGTTGGCGGGGAGCTGTTTTTT
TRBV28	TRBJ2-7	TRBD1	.	CASLDDRGRTYEQYF	TGTGCCAGCCTCGACGACAGGGGGCGAACTTACGAGCAGTACTTC
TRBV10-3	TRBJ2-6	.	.	CAISESRPSGANVLTF	TGTGCCATCAGTGAGTCGAGGCCCTCTGGGGCCAACGTCCTGACTTTC